The clone carrying this T cell receptor (beta chain) was detected ten times or more. Its antigen is not known. The data belong to a study of T cells in Graves' hyperthyroidism and ophthalmopathy. On the study more broadly: It was at initial diagnosis, before any treatment, that peripheral blood was collected. Overall study results and limits: A 13 V-J model separated ophthalmopathy from stable hyperthyroidism.

The source material, RNA transcripts, was used to amplify TCR beta CDR3 regions. With the HTBI primer set, the TCR CDR3 went through a first round of RT-PCR. TCRdb used MiXCR to reprocess the multiplex PCR reads, holding one entry per CDR3 protein. The sample yields hundreds of thousands of distinct CDR3 sequences, 13% to 15% seen once. Each diagnosis drew on symptoms, thyroxine, TRAb, thyroid ultrasound and orbital computed tomography findings. The sequence came from a woman aged 45-65 years with Graves' ophthalmopathy. The sample taken for sequencing was blood.

The CDR3: CASSLGRSRGFHGYTF. DNA for the CDR3: TGTGCCAGCAGCTTGGGTCGTTCCAGGGGATTTCATGGCTACACCTTC. The chain has TRBV7-9 and TRBJ1-2; weak D call: TRBD1 (6 bases). V lost 3 bases and J 6 bases, leaving 20 bases between the germline ends. CDR1 is SEHNR and CDR2 is FQNEAQ in the germline V gene (reference sequence). The length of the CDR3 is 16 residues.